Given below is one TCR beta chain in context. This specimen belongs to a study of T cell responses to AZD1222 COVID-19 vaccine. TCRdb's copy holds only in-frame clones and misses some; the assay was immunoSEQ multiplex PCR. Here the sample spans 100,000 to 150,000 clones, about 90% being singletons. Germline-derived CDR1 and CDR2 are SNHLY and FYNNEI. CDR3 length: 15 amino acids. V lost 5 bases and J lost 2, with 15 bases in between. Here the sequenced sample was peripheral blood, taken on day 0 of AZD1222 vaccination. The source is an adult in good health. This chain joins TRBV2 and TRBJ1-1; TRBD1 is a possible D gene (6 bases). The CDR3 DNA sequence: TGTGCCAGCAGTCTACAGGGTACTTCCAACACTGAAGCTTTCTTT. Translation: CASSLQGTSNTEAFF.